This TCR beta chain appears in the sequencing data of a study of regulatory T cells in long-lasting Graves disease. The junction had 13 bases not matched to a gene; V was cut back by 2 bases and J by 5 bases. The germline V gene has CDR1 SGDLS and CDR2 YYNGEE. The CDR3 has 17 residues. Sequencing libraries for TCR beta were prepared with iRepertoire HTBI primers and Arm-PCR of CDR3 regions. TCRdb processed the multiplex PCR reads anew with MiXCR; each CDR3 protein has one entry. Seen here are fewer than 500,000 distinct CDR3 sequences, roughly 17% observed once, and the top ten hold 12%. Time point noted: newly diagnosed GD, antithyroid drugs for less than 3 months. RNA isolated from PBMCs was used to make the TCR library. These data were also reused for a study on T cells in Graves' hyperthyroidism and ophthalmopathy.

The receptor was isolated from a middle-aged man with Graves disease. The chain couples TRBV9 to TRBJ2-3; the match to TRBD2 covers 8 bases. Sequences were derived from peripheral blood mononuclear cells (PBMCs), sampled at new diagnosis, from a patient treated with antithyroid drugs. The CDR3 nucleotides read TGTGCCAGCAGCGTGGCCCGGGGTAGCGGGACTGAAGATACGCAGTATTTT. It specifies CASSVARGSGTEDTQYF.